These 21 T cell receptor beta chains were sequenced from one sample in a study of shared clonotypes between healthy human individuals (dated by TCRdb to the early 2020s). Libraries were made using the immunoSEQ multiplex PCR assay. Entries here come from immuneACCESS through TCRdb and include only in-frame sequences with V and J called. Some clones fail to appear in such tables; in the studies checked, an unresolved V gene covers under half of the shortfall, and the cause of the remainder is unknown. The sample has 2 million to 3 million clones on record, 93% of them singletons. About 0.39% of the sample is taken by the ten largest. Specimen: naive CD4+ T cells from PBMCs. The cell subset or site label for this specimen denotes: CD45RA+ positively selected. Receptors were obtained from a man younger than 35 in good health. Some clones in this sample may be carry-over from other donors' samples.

DNA of the CDR3: TGCAGCGTTGTGGGGACAGGACGCTACGAGCAGTACTTC. This sequence encodes CSVVGTGRYEQYF. This rearrangement joins TRBV29-1 to TRBJ2-7, with 8 positions matching TRBD1. The junction had 5 bases not matched to a gene; V was cut back by 4 bases and J by 3 bases. The CDR3 runs to 13 residues. Germline assignment: CDR1 SQVTM and CDR2 ANQGSEA.

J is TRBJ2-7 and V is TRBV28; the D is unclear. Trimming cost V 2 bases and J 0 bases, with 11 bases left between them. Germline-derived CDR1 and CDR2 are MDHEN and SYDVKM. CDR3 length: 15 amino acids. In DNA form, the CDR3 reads TGTGCCAGCAGTTTAGCGCTGAAACGCTCCTACGAGCAGTACTTC. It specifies CASSLALKRSYEQYF.

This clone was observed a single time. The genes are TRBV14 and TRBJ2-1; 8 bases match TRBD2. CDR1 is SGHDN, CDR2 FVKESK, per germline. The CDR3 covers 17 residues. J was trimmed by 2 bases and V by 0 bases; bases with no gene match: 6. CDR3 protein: CASSQDGGRLAYNEQFF. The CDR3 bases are TGTGCCAGCAGCCAAGACGGCGGGAGGTTAGCCTACAATGAGCAGTTCTTC.

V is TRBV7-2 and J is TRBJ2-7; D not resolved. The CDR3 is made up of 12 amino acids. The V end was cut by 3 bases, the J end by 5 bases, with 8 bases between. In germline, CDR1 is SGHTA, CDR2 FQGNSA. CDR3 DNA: TGTGCCAGCAGCTTCCGCCTCGACGAGCAGTACTTC. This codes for CASSFRLDEQYF. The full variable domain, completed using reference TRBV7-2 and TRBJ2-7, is GAGVSQSPSNKVTEKGKDVELRCDPISGHTALYWYRQSLGQGLEFLIYFQGNSAPDKSGLPSDRFSAERTGGSVSTLTIQRTQQEDSAVYLCASSFRLDEQYFGPGTRLTVT.

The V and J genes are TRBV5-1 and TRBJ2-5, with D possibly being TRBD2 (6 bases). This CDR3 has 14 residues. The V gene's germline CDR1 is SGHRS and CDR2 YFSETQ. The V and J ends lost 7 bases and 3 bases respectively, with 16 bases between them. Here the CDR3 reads CASRPAAGKETQYF. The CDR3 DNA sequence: TGCGCCAGCCGCCCTGCGGCGGGAAAAGAGACCCAGTACTTC.

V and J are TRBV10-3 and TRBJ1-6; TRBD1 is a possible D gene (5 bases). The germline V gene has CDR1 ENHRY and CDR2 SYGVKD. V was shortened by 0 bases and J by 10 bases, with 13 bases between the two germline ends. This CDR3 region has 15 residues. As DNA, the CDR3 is TGTGCCATCAGTGAGTCAGGGGCAGGGCCCTCACCCCTCCACTTT. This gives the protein CAISESGAGPSPLHF.

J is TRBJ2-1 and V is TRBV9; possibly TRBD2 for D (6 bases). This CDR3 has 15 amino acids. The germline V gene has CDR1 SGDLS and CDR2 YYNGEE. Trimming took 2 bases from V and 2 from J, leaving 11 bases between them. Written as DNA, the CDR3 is TGTGCCAGCAGCGTCGGGAGCTTGACCTACAATGAGCAGTTCTTC. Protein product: CASSVGSLTYNEQFF.

DNA of the CDR3: TGCGCCAGCAGCCAAGTCGACGGGGGCGGAGATACGCAGTATTTT. It yields the protein CASSQVDGGGDTQYF. The chain is built from TRBV4-3 and TRBJ2-3; D is perhaps TRBD1 or TRBD2 (6 bases each). This CDR3 region has 15 residues. Germline values: CDR1 LGHNA, CDR2 YSLEER. V lost 1 base and J 5 bases, leaving 13 bases between the germline ends.

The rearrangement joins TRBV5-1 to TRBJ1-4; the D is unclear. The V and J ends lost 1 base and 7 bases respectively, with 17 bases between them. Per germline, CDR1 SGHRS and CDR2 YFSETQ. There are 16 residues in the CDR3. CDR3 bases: TGCGCCAGCAGCTTGTTCAGTTGGGAAGGCGGTGAAAAACTGTTTTTT. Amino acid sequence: CASSLFSWEGGEKLFF.

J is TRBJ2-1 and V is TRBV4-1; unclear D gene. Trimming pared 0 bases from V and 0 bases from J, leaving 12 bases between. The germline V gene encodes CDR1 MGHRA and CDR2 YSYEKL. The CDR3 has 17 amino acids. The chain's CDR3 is CASSQDQLRSSYNEQFF. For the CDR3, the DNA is TGCGCCAGCAGCCAAGATCAACTACGGAGCTCCTACAATGAGCAGTTCTTC.

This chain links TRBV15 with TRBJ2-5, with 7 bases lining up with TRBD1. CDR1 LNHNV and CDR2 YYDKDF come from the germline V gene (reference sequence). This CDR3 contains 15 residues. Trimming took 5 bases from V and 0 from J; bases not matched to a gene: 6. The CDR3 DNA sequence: TGTGCCACCAGCCGAGGACAGGCCGACCAAGAGACCCAGTACTTC. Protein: CATSRGQADQETQYF. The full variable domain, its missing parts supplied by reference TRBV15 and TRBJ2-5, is DAMVIQNPRYQVTQFGKPVTLSCSQTLNHNVMYWYQQKSSQAPKLLFHYYDKDFNNEADTPDNFQSRRPNTSFCFLDIRSPGLGDTAMYLCATSRGQADQETQYFGPGTRLLVL.

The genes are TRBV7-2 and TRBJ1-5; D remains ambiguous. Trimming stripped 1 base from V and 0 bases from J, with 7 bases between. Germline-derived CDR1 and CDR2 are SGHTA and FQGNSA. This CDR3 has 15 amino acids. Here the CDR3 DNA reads TGTGCCAGCAGCTTAGTTTACAGTAGCAATCAGCCCCAGCATTTT. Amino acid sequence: CASSLVYSSNQPQHF.

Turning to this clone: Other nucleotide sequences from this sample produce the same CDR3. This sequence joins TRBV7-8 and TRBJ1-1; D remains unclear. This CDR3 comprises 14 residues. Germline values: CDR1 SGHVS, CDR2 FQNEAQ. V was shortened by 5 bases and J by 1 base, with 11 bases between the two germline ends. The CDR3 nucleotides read TGTGCCAGCAGCCCGAGGGAAGGGAACACTGAAGCTTTCTTT. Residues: CASSPREGNTEAFF.

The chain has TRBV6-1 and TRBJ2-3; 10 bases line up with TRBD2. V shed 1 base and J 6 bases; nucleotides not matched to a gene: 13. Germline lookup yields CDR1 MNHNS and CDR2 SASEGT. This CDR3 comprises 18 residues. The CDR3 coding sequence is TGTGCCAGCAGTGAAGTTACGAGGACTAGCGGCCGAAGGGATACGCAGTATTTT. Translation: CASSEVTRTSGRRDTQYF.

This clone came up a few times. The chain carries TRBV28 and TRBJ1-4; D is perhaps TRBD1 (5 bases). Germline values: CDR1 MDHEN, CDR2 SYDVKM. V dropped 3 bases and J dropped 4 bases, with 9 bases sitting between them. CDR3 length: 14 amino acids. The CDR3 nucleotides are TGTGCCAGCAGTTTGAAGGGGATTAATGAAAAACTGTTTTTT. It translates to CASSLKGINEKLFF.

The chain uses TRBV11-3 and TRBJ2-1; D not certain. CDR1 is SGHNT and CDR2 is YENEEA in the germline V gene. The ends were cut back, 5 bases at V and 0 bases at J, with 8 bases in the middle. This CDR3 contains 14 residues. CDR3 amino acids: CASSPTASYNEQFF. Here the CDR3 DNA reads TGTGCCAGCAGCCCAACGGCCTCCTACAATGAGCAGTTCTTC.

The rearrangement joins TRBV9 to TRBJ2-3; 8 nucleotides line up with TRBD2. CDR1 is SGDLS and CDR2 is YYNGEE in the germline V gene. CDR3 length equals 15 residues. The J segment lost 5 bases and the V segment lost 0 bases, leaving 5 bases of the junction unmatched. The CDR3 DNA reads TGTGCCAGCAGCGTAGCGGTAGCGGGACAAGATACGCAGTATTTT. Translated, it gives CASSVAVAGQDTQYF.

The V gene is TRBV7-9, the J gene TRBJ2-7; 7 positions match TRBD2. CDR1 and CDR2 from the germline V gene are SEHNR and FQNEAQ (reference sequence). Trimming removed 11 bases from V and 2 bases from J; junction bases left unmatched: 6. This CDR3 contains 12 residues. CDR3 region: CAGSGGPYEQYF. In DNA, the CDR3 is TGTGCCGGCTCGGGAGGTCCCTACGAGCAGTACTTC.

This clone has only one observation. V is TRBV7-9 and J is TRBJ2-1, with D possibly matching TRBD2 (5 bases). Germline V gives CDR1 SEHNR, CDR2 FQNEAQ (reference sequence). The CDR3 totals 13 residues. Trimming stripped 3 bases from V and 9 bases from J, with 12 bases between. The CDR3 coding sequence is TGTGCCAGCAGCTTCGAGCCTAGCAGTGAGCAGTTCTTC. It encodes CASSFEPSSEQFF.

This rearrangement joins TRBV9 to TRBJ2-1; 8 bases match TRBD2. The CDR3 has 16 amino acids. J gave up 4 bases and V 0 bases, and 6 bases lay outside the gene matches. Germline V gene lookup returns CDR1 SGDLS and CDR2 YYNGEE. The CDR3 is CASSVVSRGGYNEQFF. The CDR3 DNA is TGTGCCAGCAGCGTAGTCTCCCGGGGGGGATACAATGAGCAGTTCTTC.

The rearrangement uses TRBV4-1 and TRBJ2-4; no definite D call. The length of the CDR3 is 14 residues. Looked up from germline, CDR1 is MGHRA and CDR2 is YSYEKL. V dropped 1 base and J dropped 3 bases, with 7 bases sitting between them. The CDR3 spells CASSQGIFKNIQYF. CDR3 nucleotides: TGCGCCAGCAGCCAAGGGATTTTCAAAAACATTCAGTACTTC.